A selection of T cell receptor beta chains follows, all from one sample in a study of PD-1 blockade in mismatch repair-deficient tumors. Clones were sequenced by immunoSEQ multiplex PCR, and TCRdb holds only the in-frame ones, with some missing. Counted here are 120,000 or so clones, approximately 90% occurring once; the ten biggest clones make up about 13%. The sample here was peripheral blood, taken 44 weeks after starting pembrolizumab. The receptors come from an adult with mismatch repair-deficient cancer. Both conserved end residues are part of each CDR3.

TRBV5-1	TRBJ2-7	CASSVLSGRSPYEQYF
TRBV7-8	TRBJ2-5	CASSFLETQYF
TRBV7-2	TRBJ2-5	CASSLWIDWGQETQYF
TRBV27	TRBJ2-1	CASSLNRANEQFF
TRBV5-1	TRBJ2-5	CASRLAGGQETQYF
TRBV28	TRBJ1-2	CASSHQGVAEGGGYGYTF
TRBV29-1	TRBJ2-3	CSVEDRDPDTQYF
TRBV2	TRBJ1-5	CASTRTGVQPQHF
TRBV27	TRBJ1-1	CASSLRALNTEAFF
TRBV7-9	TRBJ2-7	CASSLGGGGRYEQYF
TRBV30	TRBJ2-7	CAWRVHAGTYEQYF
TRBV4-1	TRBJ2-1	CASSQPTRTASNEQFF
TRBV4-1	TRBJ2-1	CASSLQGTSYNEQFF
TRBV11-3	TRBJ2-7	CASSKRTEASYEQYF
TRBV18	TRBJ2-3	CASSLTGVADTQYF
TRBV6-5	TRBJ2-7	CASRPEQGVVYEQYF
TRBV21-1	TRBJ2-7	CASSKAGQGSSYEQYF
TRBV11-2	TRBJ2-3	CASSLGGTTDTQYF
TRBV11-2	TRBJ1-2	CASSLVLADGYTF
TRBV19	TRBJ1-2	CATKWTLDSFGHGYTF
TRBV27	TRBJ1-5	CASSLGRGYQPQHF
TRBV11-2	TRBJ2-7	CASSPRGRPRLAVPYEQYF
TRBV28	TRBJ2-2	CASSFSGELFF
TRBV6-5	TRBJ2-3	CASSERLTDTQYF
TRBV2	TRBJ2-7	CASSDWTGTQIGYEQYF
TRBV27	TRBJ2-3	CASTGGGTDTQYF
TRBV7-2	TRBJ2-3	CASSLVGTTHTDTQYF
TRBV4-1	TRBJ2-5	CASSQVKGSETQYF
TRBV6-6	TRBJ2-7	CASSYYGGGPYEQYF
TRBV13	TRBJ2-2	CASSPLAGRSNTGELFF
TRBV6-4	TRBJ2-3	CASSDSRGATDTQYF
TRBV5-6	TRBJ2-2	CASSWDGTGGVDTGELFF
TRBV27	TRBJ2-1	CASSPRQGYTYNEQFF
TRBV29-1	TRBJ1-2	CSVEDRADYGYTF
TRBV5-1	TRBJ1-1	CASSLQGASWTEAFF
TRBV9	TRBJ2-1	CASSVVWGGPNDEQFF
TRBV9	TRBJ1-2	CASSAGTAYGYTF
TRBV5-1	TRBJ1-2	CASSPPWSGTSNYGYTF
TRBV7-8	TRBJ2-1	CASSSGTSDYNEQFF
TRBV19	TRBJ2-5	CASSIRGGQEETQYF
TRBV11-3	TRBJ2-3	CASSCRGRADTQYF
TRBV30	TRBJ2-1	CAWTGYHDNEQFF
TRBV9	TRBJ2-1	CASSVGGSGSYNEQFF
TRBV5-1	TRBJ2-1	CASSLWDRPKESSYNEQFF
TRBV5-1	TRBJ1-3	CASSLDRGSSGNTIYF
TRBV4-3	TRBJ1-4	CASSQEGRGRSEKLFF
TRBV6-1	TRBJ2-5	CASGSAGGETQYF
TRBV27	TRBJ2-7	CASSGHPYEQYF
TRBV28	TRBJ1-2	CASSKGTVDGYTF
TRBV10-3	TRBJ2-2	CAISAGNTGELFF
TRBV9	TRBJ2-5	CASSVVGDRGETQYF
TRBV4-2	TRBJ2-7	CASSQDATSAYYEQYF
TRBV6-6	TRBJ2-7	CASSYVSSYEQYF
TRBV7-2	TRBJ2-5	CASSPGQVLQETQYF
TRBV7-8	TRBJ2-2	CASSKSRQGARDGELFF
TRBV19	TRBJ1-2	CASPRRGYTF
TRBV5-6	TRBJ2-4	CASSSIRDRLNIQYF